This T cell receptor (beta chain) was documented in a study of T cells in tuberculosis. CDR3 length equals 13 residues. The ends were cut back, 6 bases at V and 4 bases at J, with 12 bases in the middle. Per the germline V gene, CDR1 is SGHAT and CDR2 is FQNNGV. Time point here: new active TB diagnosis, blood taken before or within 7 days of starting treatment. Sequencing used immunoSEQ multiplex PCR; TCRdb keeps in-frame clones, though not all of them. The sample consists of about 40,000 clones, approximately 94% of them appearing once. This specimen was PBMCs, taken at tuberculosis diagnosis. The receptor was isolated from an adult with tuberculosis. This rearrangement joins TRBV11-2 to TRBJ1-2, with D possibly TRBD1 on 6 matching bases. CDR3 DNA sequence: TGTGCCAGCAGTCCTACAGGGAGCTATGGCTACACCTTC. Translating gives CASSPTGSYGYTF. Variable domain in full (rest from reference TRBV11-2 and TRBJ1-2): EAGVAQSPRYKIIEKRQSVAFWCNPISGHATLYWYQQILGQGPKLLIQFQNNGVVDDSQLPKDRFSAERLKGVDSTLKIQPAKLEDSAVYLCASSPTGSYGYTFGSGTRLTVV.